This T cell receptor beta chain was sequenced for a study of OX40 agonist ivuxolimab in advanced cancers. Study-wide context: The costimulatory receptor OX40 (CD134) was targeted by ivuxolimab, a fully human IgG2 agonistic monoclonal antibody. The paper covers the monotherapy dose-escalation part of the phase I ivuxolimab trial, which included N of about 50 patients. Of the roughly 52 dose-escalation patients, hepatocellular carcinoma was present in roughly 19, melanoma in roughly 15, renal cell carcinoma in 9 and head and neck cancer in 9. Intravenous ivuxolimab was administered to patients every 2 weeks at six dose levels: 0.01, 0.1, 0.3, 1.5, 3 and 10 mg/kg. Patients were allowed to have had prior anti-PD-1, anti-PD-L1 or anti-CTLA-4 therapy, and 40% of the dose-escalation patients had previously received checkpoint inhibitors. Peripheral TCRbeta sequencing aimed to test whether ivuxolimab altered TCR sequence diversity and caused clonal T-cell expansion. A male proportion of approximately 83% and a mean age of roughly 58 years, ranging from 23 to 79, were recorded for the dose-escalation cohort. Partial responses occurred in three dose-escalation patients, of whom one had hepatocellular carcinoma and two had cutaneous melanoma.

To sequence the TCRbeta CDR3 region, genomic DNA was isolated from the sorted cells. TCRbeta CDR3 regions were sequenced using the immunoSEQ Assay. Imported from immuneACCESS, the table was reduced by TCRdb to in-frame sequences with V and J called. These copies leave out some clones; in studies compared against another copy, an unresolved V gene accounts for under half, and the cause of the remainder is not known. Recorded for this sample are about 70,000 clones; 70% to 90% of them occurred a single time. 6.1% of the sample rests with the top ten. Concerning this clone: Its antigen target is currently unknown. No base quality information exists; no much larger clone differs at one position.

The study at large found these results: The antigen specificity of the clonally expanded peripheral T cells was not determined. Low levels of normalized T-cell clonal expansion were also seen in some patients who did not respond. On average, CD8+ T cells showed more expanded clones than CD4+ T cells after ivuxolimab. Partial responders in the 0.1-3.0 mg/kg groups had among the lowest normalized peripheral clonal expansion, especially among CD8+ T cells. At doses of 0.1 to 3.0 mg/kg, clonal expansion of both CD4+ and CD8+ T cells in blood was seen between baseline and week 6.

Patients with a history of autoimmune disease or receiving systemic immunosuppression were excluded from the trial. Peripheral blood for TCR sequencing was collected from all dose cohorts at baseline, on cycle 4 day 1, and on cycle 7 day 1. Samples were obtained from an open-label, multicenter, first-in-human phase I dose-escalation trial of ivuxolimab. The trial enrolled adults with locally advanced or metastatic head and neck squamous cell, hepatocellular, melanoma or renal cell carcinoma. CD4+ and CD8+ T cells were sorted separately from peripheral blood before TCR sequencing. The CDR3 runs 19 residues from the cysteine to the phenylalanine. Only the CDR3 DNA is retained, 57 bases long and in frame from the first base. CDR1 SGHKS and CDR2 YYEKEE were looked up in the germline V gene (reference sequence). The germline V end is reduced by 0 bases and the J end by 0 bases; junction bases left unmatched: 7.

The starting material was CD4+ or CD8+ T cells sorted from blood, obtained in a trial of the OX40 agonist ivuxolimab. The source is an adult with an advanced solid tumor such as melanoma, head and neck, liver or kidney cancer. The chain is encoded by TRBV5-5 joined to TRBJ2-4; TRBD2 agrees with 12 junctional bases. The sequenced DNA: TGTGCCAGCAGCTTGGGACTAGCGGGAGTGGCGTTAGCCAAAAACATTCAGTACTTC. It is translated as CASSLGLAGVALAKNIQYF. Outside the CDR3, residues come from the reference TRBV5-5 and TRBJ2-4 proteins, so the full variable domain is: DAGVTQSPTHLIKTRGQQVTLRCSPISGHKSVSWYQQVLGQGPQFIFQYYEKEERGRGNFPDRFSARQFPNYSSELNVNALLLGDSALYLCASSLGLAGVALAKNIQYFGAGTRLSVL.